Presented here are 22 T cell receptor beta chains from one specimen sequenced in a study of T-cell reconstitution after alpha-beta-depleted transplantation in children. Molecular barcoding with unique molecular identifiers was used for the TCRbeta library. In TCRdb, the PCR reads were re-called with MiXCR into one record per CDR3 protein. The repertoire holds about 27,000 distinct CDR3 sequences, roughly 6% seen once, with approximately 7% in the top ten. Sample: PBMCs, mostly from graft donor cells, taken 180 days after TCRalphabeta/CD19-depleted stem cell transplant. The origin of the receptors is a male patient between 5 and 17 years old who had a stem cell transplant for acute myeloid leukemia, so the T cells may come from the graft donor.

At least ten counts were recorded for this clonotype. The rearrangement uses TRBV11-1 and TRBJ2-1; 7 bases map to TRBD2. Trimming took 2 bases from V and 9 from J; bases not matched to a gene: 10. Germline V gives CDR1 SGHAT, CDR2 FQDESV (reference sequence). This CDR3 region has 15 residues. The DNA of the CDR3 is TGTGCCAGCAGCTTAAGACTAGCCGGTGGTGGTGAGCAGTTCTTC. This encodes CASSLRLAGGGEQFF.

This clonotype has at least ten counts. V and J are TRBV7-8 and TRBJ1-2; no firm D call. The CDR3 contains 16 residues. V was clipped by 2 bases and J by 4 bases, with 17 bases between them. CDR1 is SGHVS, CDR2 FQNEAQ, per germline. The CDR3 sequence: CASSLWVTAPTYGYTF. CDR3 DNA: TGTGCCAGCAGCTTATGGGTCACGGCTCCTACCTATGGCTACACCTTC.

This clonotype has a count of ten or more. The CDR3 region is CASSITGTGGDGYTF. The CDR3 DNA sequence: TGTGCCAGCAGCATAACCGGGACAGGGGGGGACGGCTACACCTTC. The chain carries TRBV7-9 and TRBJ1-2, with 11 bases lining up with TRBD1. Unmatched junction bases numbered 10, after V lost 5 bases and J lost 8 bases. The CDR3 length is 15 residues. Germline V CDR1 and CDR2: SEHNR, FQNEAQ (reference sequence).

The rearrangement links TRBV19 to TRBJ2-2; 7 bases are a match to TRBD1. Losses at the gene ends were 5 bases for V and 5 bases for J; bases not matched to a gene: 8. CDR3 length: 15 amino acids. Germline CDR1 is LNHDA and CDR2 is SQIVND (reference sequence). Here the CDR3 DNA reads TGTGCCAGTAGTCTCGACAGGGTTAGAACCGGGGAGCTGTTTTTT. It codes for CASSLDRVRTGELFF. Drawing the rest from reference TRBV19 and TRBJ2-2, the complete variable domain is DGGITQSPKYLFRKEGQNVTLSCEQNLNHDAMYWYRQDPGQGLRLIYYSQIVNDFQKGDIAEGYSVSREKKESFPLTVTSAQKNPTAFYLCASSLDRVRTGELFFGEGSRLTVL.

This clonotype was recorded at least ten times. The rearrangement uses TRBV4-2 and TRBJ1-4, with D uncertain. The CDR3 loop spans 16 amino acids. Germline V CDR1 and CDR2: LGHNA, YNFKEQ. Between the trimmed V and J ends, which lost 0 bases and 3 bases, there was a span of 11 bases. The DNA for the CDR3 is TGTGCCAGCAGCCAAGATATGTGGGTGGCTAATGAAAAACTGTTTTTT. It is translated as CASSQDMWVANEKLFF.

The sample holds many counts of this clonotype. The rearrangement uses TRBV30 and TRBJ2-2; TRBD1 matches at 9 bases. CDR1 and CDR2 from the germline V gene are GTSNPN and SVGIG (reference sequence). The CDR3 is made up of 16 amino acids. The trim removed 2 bases at V and 8 bases at J, leaving 12 bases unmatched. DNA of the CDR3: TGTGCCTGGAGTTTAAGGACAGGGGCCTCCACGGGGGAGCTGTTTTTT. Translating gives CAWSLRTGASTGELFF.

This clonotype is medium-sized (0.01 to 0.1%) by share. The chain has TRBV7-8 and TRBJ2-5, with D perhaps matching TRBD2 (5 bases). The CDR3 sequence is 14 residues long. V lost 0 bases and J lost 5, with 10 bases in between. Looked up from germline, CDR1 is SGHVS and CDR2 is FQNEAQ. The CDR3 sequence is CASSLAEGLETQYF. In DNA form, the CDR3 reads TGTGCCAGCAGCTTAGCCGAGGGCCTTGAGACCCAGTACTTC.

At least ten counts were recorded for this clonotype. V gene TRBV20-1 combines with J gene TRBJ2-7; D is unclear. This CDR3 is built from 10 residues. Germline CDR1 is DFQATT and CDR2 is SNEGSKA (reference sequence). The V end was cut by 1 base, the J end by 4 bases, with 2 bases between. The CDR3 coding sequence is TGCAGTGCTAGAGCTTACGAGCAGTACTTC. It is translated as CSARAYEQYF.

With regard to this clonotype: A read error may account for a junction end that differs from germline. The V gene is TRBV5-1, the J gene TRBJ1-1; the D is unclear. The germline V gene has CDR1 SGHRS and CDR2 YFSETQ. The length of the CDR3 is 13 residues. The CDR3 protein is CASSHGGNSEPFF. CDR3 bases: TGCGCCAGCAGCCACGGCGGGAACTCTGAACCTTTCTTT.

In this sample, this clonotype turned up many times. The chain uses TRBV7-2 and TRBJ1-1; no reliable D call. V lost 1 base, J lost 1 base, and 10 bases lay in between. Looked up from germline, CDR1 is SGHTA and CDR2 is FQGNSA. The CDR3 consists of 15 residues. The CDR3 is CASSLDRITNTEAFF. Here the CDR3 DNA reads TGTGCCAGCAGCTTAGATCGGATAACGAACACTGAAGCTTTCTTT.

This clonotype was seen a handful of times. This could be a read error, since a much larger clone is one nucleotide away. The chain has TRBV11-2 and TRBJ2-1; 10 positions match TRBD1. This CDR3 is built from 13 residues. CDR1 and CDR2 (germline): SGHAT, FQNNGV. Losses at the gene ends were 5 bases for V and 10 bases for J; bases not matched to a gene: 5. Here the CDR3 DNA reads TGTGCCAGCAGCCGGACAGGGGGAAAGGAGCAGTTCTTC. Its protein product is CASSRTGGKEQFF.

This clonotype was detected many times. The rearrangement joins TRBV5-5 to TRBJ2-3; weak D call: TRBD2 (8 bases). Germline CDR1 and CDR2: SGHKS and YYEKEE (reference sequence). The V gene lost 7 bases and the J gene lost 4 bases, with 19 bases spanning the gap. The CDR3 contains 15 residues. DNA for the CDR3: TGTGCCAGCTACAGGGGTGGTAGCGGGGCAGATACGCAGTATTTT. Its protein product is CASYRGGSGADTQYF.

This clonotype was counted at least ten times. The chain combines TRBV30 with TRBJ2-7; D is undetermined. The CDR3 runs to 11 residues. The ends were cut back, 5 bases at V and 3 bases at J, with 8 bases in the middle. Germline V gives CDR1 GTSNPN, CDR2 SVGIG (reference sequence). Written as DNA, the CDR3 is TGTGCCTGGGCAACCCGCTACGAGCAGTACTTC. Its translation: CAWATRYEQYF. The whole variable domain, filled in from reference TRBV30 and TRBJ2-7, reads SQTIHQWPATLVQPVGSPLSLECTVEGTSNPNLYWYRQAAGRGLQLLFYSVGIGQISSEVPQNLSASRPQDRQFILSSKKLLLSDSGFYLCAWATRYEQYFGPGTRLTVT.

This clonotype was picked up many times. The chain has TRBV10-2 and TRBJ2-1; D is unclear. V was clipped by 3 bases and J by 13 bases, with 10 bases between them. Germline V gene data show CDR1 as WSHSY and CDR2 as SAAADI. The CDR3 covers 11 residues. DNA of the CDR3: TGCGCCAGCAGTGATCCTATTTACCAGTTCTTC. Encoded protein: CASSDPIYQFF.

This clonotype was counted at least ten times. The chain combines TRBV4-1 with TRBJ2-3; 10 positions match TRBD2. The CDR3 length is 16 residues. V lost 3 bases, J lost 1 base, and 4 bases stayed unmatched. Looked up from germline, CDR1 is MGHRA and CDR2 is YSYEKL. The CDR3, as DNA: TGCGCCAGCAGCCAGAGTAGCGGGGGGCGCACAGATACGCAGTATTTT. This translates into CASSQSSGGRTDTQYF.

At least ten counts were recorded for this clonotype. J is TRBJ2-3 and V is TRBV20-1; D not resolved. The CDR3 covers 15 residues. Germline lookup yields CDR1 DFQATT and CDR2 SNEGSKA (reference sequence). V gave up 6 bases and J gave up 0 bases, with 16 bases separating them. This CDR3 reads CSATGRRPSTDTQYF. CDR3 coding DNA: TGCAGTGCCACGGGTCGACGACCTAGCACAGATACGCAGTATTTT.

The table lists this clonotype with many counts. The V and J genes are TRBV7-2 and TRBJ2-1, with TRBD2 identical over 11 bases. The V gene end was trimmed by 3 bases and the J gene end by 5 bases; junction bases not matched to a gene: 6. The germline gives CDR1 SGHTA, CDR2 FQGNSA. This CDR3 spans 16 amino acids. In nucleotides, the CDR3 is TGTGCCAGCAGCTTGGCTAGCGGGAGGAATCACAATGAGCAGTTCTTC. Residues: CASSLASGRNHNEQFF.

This clonotype was found many times. V and J are TRBV18 and TRBJ1-2; tentative D call: TRBD1 (6 bases). The CDR3 consists of 13 residues. CDR1 KGHSH and CDR2 LQKENI come from the germline V gene. The V end lost 6 bases, the J end lost 5 bases, and 13 bases lay between the germline ends. In nucleotides, the CDR3 is TGTGCCAGCTCGCCGGACAGCCAATATGGCTACACCTTC. It encodes CASSPDSQYGYTF.

The table lists this clonotype with many counts. V gene TRBV5-1 combines with J gene TRBJ2-1, with TRBD2 matching over 11 bases. The junction had 7 bases not matched to a gene; V was cut back by 0 bases and J by 5 bases. Germline CDR1 reads SGHRS; CDR2 reads YFSETQ. This CDR3 contains 17 residues. The CDR3 loop is CASSLVVAGGPHNEQFF. The CDR3 bases are TGCGCCAGCAGCTTGGTGGTAGCGGGAGGGCCCCACAATGAGCAGTTCTTC.

V and J are TRBV21-1 and TRBJ1-4; the table's TRBD1 call for D was not verified on the DNA. TRBV21-1 is a known pseudogene. The length of the CDR3 is 17 residues. The CDR3, as DNA: TGTGCCAGCAGCCCACAACTTAAGGGGAACCATAATGAAAAACTGTTTTTT. This gives the protein CASSPQLKGNHNEKLFF.

This clonotype has ten or more counts. V and J are TRBV3-1 and TRBJ2-1, with a tentative D call TRBD2 (7 bases). In germline, CDR1 is LGHDT, CDR2 YNNKEL (reference sequence). Trimming removed 4 bases from V and 5 bases from J, with 15 bases in between. CDR3 length: 15 amino acids. CDR3 protein: CASSPWGGSNNEQFF. The CDR3 DNA sequence: TGTGCCAGCAGCCCTTGGGGGGGCAGCAACAATGAGCAGTTCTTC.

This clonotype was observed at least ten times. The CDR3, as DNA: TGCGCCAGCAGCCAAGATAGCAGAGACAATCAGCCCCAGCATTTT. Its translation: CASSQDSRDNQPQHF. The rearrangement links TRBV4-3 to TRBJ1-5; unclear D gene. Trimming shortened V by 0 bases and J by 3 bases, and 9 bases separated the two germline ends. This CDR3 is built from 15 residues. CDR1 and CDR2 (germline): LGHNA, YSLEER.